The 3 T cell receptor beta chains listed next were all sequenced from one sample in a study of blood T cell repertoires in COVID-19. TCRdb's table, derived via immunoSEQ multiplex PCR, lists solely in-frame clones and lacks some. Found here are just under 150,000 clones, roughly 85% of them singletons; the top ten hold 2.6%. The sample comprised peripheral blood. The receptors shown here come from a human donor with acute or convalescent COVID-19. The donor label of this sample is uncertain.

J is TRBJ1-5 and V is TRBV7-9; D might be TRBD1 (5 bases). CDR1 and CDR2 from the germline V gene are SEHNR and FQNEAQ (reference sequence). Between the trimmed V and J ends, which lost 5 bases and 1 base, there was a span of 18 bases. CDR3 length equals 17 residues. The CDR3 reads CASSQADSFSSNQPQHF. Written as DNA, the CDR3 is TGTGCCAGCAGCCAAGCAGACAGTTTTTCAAGCAATCAGCCCCAGCATTTT. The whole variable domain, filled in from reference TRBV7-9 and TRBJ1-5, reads DTGVSQNPRHKITKRGQNVTFRCDPISEHNRLYWYRQTLGQGPEFLTYFQNEAQLEKSRLLSDRFSAERPKGSFSTLEIQRTEQGDSAMYLCASSQADSFSSNQPQHFGDGTRLSIL.

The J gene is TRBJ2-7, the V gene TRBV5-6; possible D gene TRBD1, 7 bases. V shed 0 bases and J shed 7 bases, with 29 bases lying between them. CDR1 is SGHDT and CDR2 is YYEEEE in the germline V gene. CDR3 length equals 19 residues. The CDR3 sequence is CASSLDRTGEAPRAREQYV. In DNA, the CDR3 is TGTGCCAGCAGCTTGGATCGCACAGGGGAGGCCCCAAGGGCTAGGGAGCAGTACGTC.

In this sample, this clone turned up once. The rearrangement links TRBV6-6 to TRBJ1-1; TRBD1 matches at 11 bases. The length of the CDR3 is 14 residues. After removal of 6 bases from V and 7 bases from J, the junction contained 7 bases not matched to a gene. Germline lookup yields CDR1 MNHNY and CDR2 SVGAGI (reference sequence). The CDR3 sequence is CASSPGQGVGEAFF. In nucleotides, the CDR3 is TGTGCCAGCAGCCCGGGACAGGGGGTTGGTGAAGCTTTCTTT.